This TCR beta chain was recovered during a study of T cells in Graves' hyperthyroidism and ophthalmopathy. TCR beta CDR3 regions were amplified from RNA transcripts. The HTBI primer set served for first-round RT-PCR of the TCR CDR3. TCRdb ran MiXCR on the multiplex PCR reads and lists one entry per CDR3 protein. Of some 600,000 distinct CDR3 sequences in the sample, more than 11% are singletons; the top ten hold 4.5% to 6%. The V end was cut by 2 bases, the J end by 0 bases, with 7 bases between. The CDR3 is 14 residues long. CDR1 MNHEY and CDR2 SVGAGI come from the germline V gene. For this clonotype: Its antigen remains unidentified.

Study conclusions and caveats: Blood samples included most of the expanded thyroid clonotypes exceeding 0.001.

Diagnosis of hyperthyroidism was new in patients aged 18 to 65, and its duration was under 2 months. The sequenced sample was blood. This sequence was found in a woman in her thirties with Graves' hyperthyroidism that later progressed to Graves' ophthalmopathy. The V gene is TRBV6-5, the J gene TRBJ1-1, with D uncertain. The chain's CDR3 is CASSYSQLNTEAFF. The CDR3 nucleotides are TGTGCCAGCAGTTACAGCCAGTTGAACACTGAAGCTTTCTTT.